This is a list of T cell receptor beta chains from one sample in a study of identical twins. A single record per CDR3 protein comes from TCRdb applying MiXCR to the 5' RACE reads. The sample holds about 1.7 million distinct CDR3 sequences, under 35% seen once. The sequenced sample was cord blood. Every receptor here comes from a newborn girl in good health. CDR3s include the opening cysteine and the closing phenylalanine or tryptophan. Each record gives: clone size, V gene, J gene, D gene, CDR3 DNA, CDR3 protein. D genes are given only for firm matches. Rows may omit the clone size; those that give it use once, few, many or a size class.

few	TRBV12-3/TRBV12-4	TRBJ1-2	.	TGTGCCAGCAGGGCGGGGGAACCTTCTAACTATGGCTACACCTTC	CASRAGEPSNYGYTF
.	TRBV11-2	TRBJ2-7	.	TGTGCCAGCAGCTTAGATCCAGTTTCCTACGAGCAGTACTTC	CASSLDPVSYEQYF
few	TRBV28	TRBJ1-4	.	TGTGCCAGCAGAGCCTTGGGGAGTTATAATGAAAAACTGTTTTTT	CASRALGSYNEKLFF
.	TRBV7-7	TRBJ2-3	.	TGTGCTAGCAGCCGAGGGGGGGATGGAACGCAGTATTTT	CASSRGGDGTQYF
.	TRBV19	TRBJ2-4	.	TGTGCCAGTAGTATAGACAGACACATTCAGTACTTC	CASSIDRHIQYF
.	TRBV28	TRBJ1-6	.	TGTGCCAGCAGTTTATTCCCGGGGGCGGATAATTCACCCCTCCACTTT	CASSLFPGADNSPLHF
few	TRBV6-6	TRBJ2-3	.	TGTGCCAGCAGTGACCTTGACAGGCAGACAGATACGCAGTATTTT	CASSDLDRQTDTQYF
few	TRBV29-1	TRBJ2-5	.	TGCAGCGTTGAAGCGGCGGGGAGACATAACAATGAGCAGTACTTC	CSVEAAGRHNNEQYF
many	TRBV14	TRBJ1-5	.	TGTGCCAGCAGCCAGACAGGTCAGCCCCAGCATTTT	CASSQTGQPQHF
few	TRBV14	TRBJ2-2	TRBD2	TGTGCCAGCAGCTGGCTAGCGGCGAACACCGGGGAGCTGTTTTTT	CASSWLAANTGELFF
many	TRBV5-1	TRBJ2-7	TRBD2	TGCGCCAGCAGCTTGTCGGCTAGCGGGATCTACGAGCAGTACTTC	CASSLSASGIYEQYF
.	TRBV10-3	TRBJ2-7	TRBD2	TGTGCCATCAGTGAAAGGGCACGCGGGGGGTTGGTAGACGAGCAGTACTTC	CAISERARGGLVDEQYF
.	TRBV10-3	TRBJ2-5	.	TGTGCCATCAGTGGACCGTCGAATGAGCAGTACTTC	CAISGPSNEQYF
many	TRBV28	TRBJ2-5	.	TGTGCCAGCAGTTCTTCTGAGGCACAAGAGACCCAGTACTTC	CASSSSEAQETQYF
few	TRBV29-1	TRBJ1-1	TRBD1	TGCAGCGTTTCCAGACAGGGACCCGAAGCTTTTTTT	CSVSRQGPEAFF
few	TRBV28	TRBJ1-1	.	TGTGCCAGCAGTTTATCGGGGCAGCGCGCTTTCTTT	CASSLSGQRAFF
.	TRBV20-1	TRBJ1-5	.	TGCAGTGCTAGAAAAGGGGGAGGTCAGCCCCAGCATTTT	CSARKGGGQPQHF
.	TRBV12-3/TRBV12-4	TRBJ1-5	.	TGTGCCAGCAGTTTGAGACAGTACCGCAATCAGCCCCAGCATTTT	CASSLRQYRNQPQHF
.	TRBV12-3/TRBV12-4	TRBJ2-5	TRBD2	TGTGCCAGCAGTTCTCCGGGAGGCCAAGAGACCCAGTACTTC	CASSSPGGQETQYF
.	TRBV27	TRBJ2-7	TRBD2	TGTGCCAGCAGTTTGACCGGGACTAGGTTCTACGAGCAGTACTTC	CASSLTGTRFYEQYF
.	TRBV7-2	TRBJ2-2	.	TGTGCCAGCAGCTTAGCTGTGTTGGCCGGGGAGCTGTTTTTT	CASSLAVLAGELFF
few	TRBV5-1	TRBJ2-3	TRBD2	TGCGCCAGCAGCTTGGCCGGACTAGCCGTAGATACGCAGTATTTT	CASSLAGLAVDTQYF
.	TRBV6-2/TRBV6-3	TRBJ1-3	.	TGTGCCAGCAGAAAGGATGGGATCTCTGGAAACACCATATATTTT	CASRKDGISGNTIYF
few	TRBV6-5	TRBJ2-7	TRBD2	TGTGCCAGCAGGGAAAGACTAGCGAGGGCCTACGAGCAGTACTTC	CASRERLARAYEQYF
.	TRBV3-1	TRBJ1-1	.	TGTGCCAGCAGCCAAGATAGGATAAGGGACACTGAAGCTTTCTTT	CASSQDRIRDTEAFF
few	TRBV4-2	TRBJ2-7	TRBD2	TGTGCCAGCAGCATGACTAGCGGGGAGTACGAGCAGTACTTC	CASSMTSGEYEQYF
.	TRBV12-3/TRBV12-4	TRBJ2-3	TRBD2	TGTGCCAGTCAACGGAGACTAGCGGGAGATACGCAGTATTTT	CASQRRLAGDTQYF
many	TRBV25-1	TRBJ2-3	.	TGTGCCAGCAGTGAATCCGGGTCCACAGATACGCAGTATTTT	CASSESGSTDTQYF
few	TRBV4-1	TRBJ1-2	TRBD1	TGCGCCAGCAGCCAAGAACACAGGGGAGGAGGCTACACCTTC	CASSQEHRGGGYTF
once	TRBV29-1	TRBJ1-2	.	TGCAGCGTTGAAAGGGTCCGGGGGGGAATCGGCTACACCTTC	CSVERVRGGIGYTF
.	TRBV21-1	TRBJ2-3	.	TGTGCCAGCAGCCCCCGAGACGACCCTGGGGGCACAGATACGCAGTATTTT	CASSPRDDPGGTDTQYF
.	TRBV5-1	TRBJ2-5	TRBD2	TGCGCCAGCAGCGTCGGGACTAGCCAAGGGAATGAGCAGTACTTC	CASSVGTSQGNEQYF
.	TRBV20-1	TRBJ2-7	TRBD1	TGCAGTGCTAGGGGACAGGGGCCTAACCTAAACTCCTACGAGCAGTACTTC	CSARGQGPNLNSYEQYF
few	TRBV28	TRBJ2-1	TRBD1	TGTGCCAGCAGTTTCCTTACAGGGGTTGTGTACAATGAGCAGTTCTTC	CASSFLTGVVYNEQFF
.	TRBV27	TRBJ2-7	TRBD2	TGTGCCAGCAAAAAAGCGGGAGCGACCCACGAGCAGTACTTC	CASKKAGATHEQYF
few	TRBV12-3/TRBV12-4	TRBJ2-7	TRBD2	TGTGCCAGCAGTTTACTCGGACTAGCGAACGAGCAGTACTTC	CASSLLGLANEQYF
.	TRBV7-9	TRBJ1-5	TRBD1	TGTGCCAGCAGCTTAGAGTTCGGGGACAGAAGCAATCAGCCCCAGCATTTT	CASSLEFGDRSNQPQHF
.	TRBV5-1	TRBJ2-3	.	TGCGCCAGCAGCGCGCGGAAGGGGGATACGCAGTATTTT	CASSARKGDTQYF
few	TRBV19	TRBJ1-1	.	TGTGCCAGTAGTATAGCCCCAGGGACCACTGAAGCTTTCTTT	CASSIAPGTTEAFF
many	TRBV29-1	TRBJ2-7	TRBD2	TGCAGCGTTGCGGGACTAGCGGTGTCCTACGAGCAGTACTTC	CSVAGLAVSYEQYF
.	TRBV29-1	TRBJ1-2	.	TGCAGCGACCTCGCCCATATGACAGGATATGGCTACACCTTC	CSDLAHMTGYGYTF
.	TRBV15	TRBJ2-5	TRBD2	TGTGCCACCAGCAGAGATTCTCCTAGCGGGTACCAAGAGACCCAGTACTTC	CATSRDSPSGYQETQYF
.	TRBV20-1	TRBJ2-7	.	TGCAGTGCTAGAGCCAGGTGGGGGGGCCCCTCCCACAATGAGCAGTACTTC	CSARARWGGPSHNEQYF
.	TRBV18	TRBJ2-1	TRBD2	TGTGCCAGCTCACCACCGGGACTAGCGGGAGAAAGCTACAATGAGCAGTTCTTC	CASSPPGLAGESYNEQFF
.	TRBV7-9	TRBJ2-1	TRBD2	TGTGCCAGCAGCTTAGCGCCGGGACTAGCGGGAGTAGAGTCGAATGAGCAGTTCTTC	CASSLAPGLAGVESNEQFF
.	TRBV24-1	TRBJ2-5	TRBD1	TGTGCCACCAGTGGAGACAGGGGAGGGACCCAGTACTTC	CATSGDRGGTQYF
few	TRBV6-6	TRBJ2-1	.	TGTGCCAGCAGTTATCGCTGGGTTGATGAGCAGTTCTTC	CASSYRWVDEQFF
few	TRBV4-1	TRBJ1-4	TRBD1	TGCGCCAGCAGCCACGCCGACAGGGGCCGAACGGAAAAACTGTTTTTT	CASSHADRGRTEKLFF
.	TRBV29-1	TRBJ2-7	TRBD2	TGCAGCGTCAGGACTAGCGGGAGCGTCGAGCAGTACTTC	CSVRTSGSVEQYF
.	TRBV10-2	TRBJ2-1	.	TGCGCCAGCAGTGAGTCGACGGGCAATGAGCAGTTCTTC	CASSESTGNEQFF
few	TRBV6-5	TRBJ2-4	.	TGTGCCAGCAGACAGGACGGGGTCAAAAACATTCAGTACTTC	CASRQDGVKNIQYF
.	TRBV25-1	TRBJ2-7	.	TGTGCCGAGGCGGGCGGGGACTACGAGCAGTACTTC	CAEAGGDYEQYF
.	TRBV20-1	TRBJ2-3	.	TGCAGTGCTAGGGCTCTTATCCCCCACACAGATACGCAGTATTTT	CSARALIPHTDTQYF